This TCR beta chain was recovered during a study of blood T cell repertoires in COVID-19. Study in general: The United States, Italy and Spain supplied acute and convalescent COVID-19 samples. PBMCs, B-cell-depleted T cells, or T cells provided the cDNA or gDNA that made up the material.

Authors' data handling: Reference gene primer amplification in the assay estimated nucleated cell counts. Assay: immunoSEQ multiplex PCR; the TCRdb copy retains only in-frame clones and omits some. D and trimming come from the DNA, and the V and J calls and clone size come from that table. The sample lists about 80,000 clones; around 76% were seen once. Input material: peripheral blood. The sequence was collected from a man in his 70s with active or convalescent COVID-19.

The CDR3 here is CASTPAGTDTQYF. CDR3 DNA: TGTGCCAGCACTCCCGCGGGCACAGATACGCAGTATTTT. The chain employs TRBV5-4 and TRBJ2-3; D is undetermined. CDR3 length: 13 amino acids. Germline CDR1 SGHNT, CDR2 YYREEE (reference sequence). The ends were cut back, 6 bases at V and 1 base at J, with 9 bases in the middle.